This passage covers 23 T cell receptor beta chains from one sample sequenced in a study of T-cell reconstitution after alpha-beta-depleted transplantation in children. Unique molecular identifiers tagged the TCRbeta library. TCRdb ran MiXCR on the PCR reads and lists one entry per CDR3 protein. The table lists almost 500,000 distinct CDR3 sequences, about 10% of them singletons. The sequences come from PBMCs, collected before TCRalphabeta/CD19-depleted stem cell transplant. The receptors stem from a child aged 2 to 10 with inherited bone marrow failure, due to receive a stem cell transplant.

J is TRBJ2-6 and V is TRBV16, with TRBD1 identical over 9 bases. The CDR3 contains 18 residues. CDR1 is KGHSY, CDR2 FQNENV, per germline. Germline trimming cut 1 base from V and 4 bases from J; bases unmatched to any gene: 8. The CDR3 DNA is TGTGCCAGCAGCCAATTCAGACAGGGGGATTACGGGGCCAACGTCCTGACTTTC. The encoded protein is CASSQFRQGDYGANVLTF.

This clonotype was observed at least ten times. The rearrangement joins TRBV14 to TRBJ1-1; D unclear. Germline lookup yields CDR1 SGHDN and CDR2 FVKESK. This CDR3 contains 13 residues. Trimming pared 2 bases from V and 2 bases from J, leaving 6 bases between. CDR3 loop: CASSQWGNTEAFF. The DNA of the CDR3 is TGTGCCAGCAGCCAATGGGGAAACACTGAAGCTTTCTTT.

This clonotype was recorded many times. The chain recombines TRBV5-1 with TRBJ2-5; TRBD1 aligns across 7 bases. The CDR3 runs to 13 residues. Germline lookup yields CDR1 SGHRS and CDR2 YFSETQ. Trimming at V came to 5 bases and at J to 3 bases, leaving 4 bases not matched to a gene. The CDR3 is CASRPTGEETQYF. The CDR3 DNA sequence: TGCGCCAGCAGACCAACAGGGGAAGAGACCCAGTACTTC.

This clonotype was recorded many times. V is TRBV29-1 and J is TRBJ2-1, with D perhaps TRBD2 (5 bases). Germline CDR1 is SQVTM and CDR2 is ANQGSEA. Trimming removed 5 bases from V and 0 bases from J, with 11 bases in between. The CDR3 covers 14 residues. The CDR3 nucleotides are TGCAGCGTTTCTGAGCGGAGCTCCTACAATGAGCAGTTCTTC. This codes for CSVSERSSYNEQFF.

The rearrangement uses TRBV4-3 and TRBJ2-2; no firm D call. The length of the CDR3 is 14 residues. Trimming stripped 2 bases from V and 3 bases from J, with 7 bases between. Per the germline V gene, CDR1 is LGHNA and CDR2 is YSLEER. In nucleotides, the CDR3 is TGCGCCAGCAGCCAATTGCAGCACACCGGGGAGCTGTTTTTT. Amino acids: CASSQLQHTGELFF.

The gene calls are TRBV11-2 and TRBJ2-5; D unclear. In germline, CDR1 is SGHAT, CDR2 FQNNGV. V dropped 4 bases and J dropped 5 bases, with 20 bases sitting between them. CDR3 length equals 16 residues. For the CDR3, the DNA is TGTGCCAGCAGCTCCATCAGACTCTGGGGTCCGGAGACCCAGTACTTC. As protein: CASSSIRLWGPETQYF. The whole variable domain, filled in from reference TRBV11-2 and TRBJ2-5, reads EAGVAQSPRYKIIEKRQSVAFWCNPISGHATLYWYQQILGQGPKLLIQFQNNGVVDDSQLPKDRFSAERLKGVDSTLKIQPAKLEDSAVYLCASSSIRLWGPETQYFGPGTRLLVL.

Here the CDR3 DNA reads TGCGCCAGCAGCTATGGGACTAGCGGCAGACAGCACAATGAGCAGTTCTTC. Amino acids: CASSYGTSGRQHNEQFF. This chain links TRBV4-1 with TRBJ2-1; 11 nucleotides line up with TRBD2. The V segment lost 5 bases and the J segment 5 bases; nucleotides outside the gene matches: 11. CDR1 is MGHRA, CDR2 YSYEKL, per germline. This CDR3 spans 17 amino acids.

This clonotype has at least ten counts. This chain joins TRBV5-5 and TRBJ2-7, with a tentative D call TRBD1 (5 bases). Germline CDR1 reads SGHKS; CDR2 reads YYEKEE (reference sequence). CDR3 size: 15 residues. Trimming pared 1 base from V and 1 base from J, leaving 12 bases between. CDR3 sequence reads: CASSLYQGRSYEQYF. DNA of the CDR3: TGTGCCAGCAGCTTGTATCAGGGCCGGTCCTACGAGCAGTACTTC.

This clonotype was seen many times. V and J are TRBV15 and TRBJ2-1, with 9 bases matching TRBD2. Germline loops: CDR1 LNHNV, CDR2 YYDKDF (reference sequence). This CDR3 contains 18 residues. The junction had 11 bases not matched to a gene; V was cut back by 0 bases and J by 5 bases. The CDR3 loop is CATSRDLASGTGHNEQFF. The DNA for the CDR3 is TGTGCCACCAGCAGAGATCTGGCTAGCGGGACGGGCCACAATGAGCAGTTCTTC.

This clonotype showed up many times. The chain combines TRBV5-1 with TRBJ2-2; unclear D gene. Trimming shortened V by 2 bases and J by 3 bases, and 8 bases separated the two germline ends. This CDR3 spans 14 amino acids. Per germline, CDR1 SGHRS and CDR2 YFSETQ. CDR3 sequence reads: CASSFIPDTGELFF. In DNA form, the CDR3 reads TGCGCCAGCAGCTTTATTCCTGACACCGGGGAGCTGTTTTTT. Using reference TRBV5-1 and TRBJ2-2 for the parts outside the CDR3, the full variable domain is KAGVTQTPRYLIKTRGQQVTLSCSPISGHRSVSWYQQTPGQGLQFLFEYFSETQRNKGNFPGRFSGRQFSNSRSEMNVSTLELGDSALYLCASSFIPDTGELFFGEGSRLTVL.

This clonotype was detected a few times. DNA of the CDR3: TGTGCCAGCAGCGTTAAGGAGGAAGGATACAATGAGCAGTTCTTC. It yields the protein CASSVKEEGYNEQFF. This sequence joins TRBV6-1 and TRBJ2-1; D possibly corresponds to TRBD2 (5 bases). The CDR3 is 15 residues long. Germline CDR1 and CDR2: MNHNS and SASEGT. With 6 bases removed from V and 4 bases from J, the gap between germline ends came to 16 bases.

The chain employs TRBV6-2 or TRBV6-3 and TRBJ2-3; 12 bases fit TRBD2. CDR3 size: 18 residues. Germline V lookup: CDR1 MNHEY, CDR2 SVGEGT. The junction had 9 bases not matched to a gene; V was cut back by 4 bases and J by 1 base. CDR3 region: CASSSQSRTSGGTDTQYF. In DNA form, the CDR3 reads TGTGCCAGCAGTTCTCAATCCCGGACTAGCGGGGGCACAGATACGCAGTATTTT.

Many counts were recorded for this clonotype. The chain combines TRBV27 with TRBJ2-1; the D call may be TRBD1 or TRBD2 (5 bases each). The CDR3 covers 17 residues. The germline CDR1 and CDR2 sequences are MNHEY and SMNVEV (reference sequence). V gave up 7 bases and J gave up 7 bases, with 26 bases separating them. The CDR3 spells CASKGPGTDGWGNEQFF. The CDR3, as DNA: TGTGCCAGCAAAGGCCCAGGGACGGATGGATGGGGGAATGAGCAGTTCTTC.

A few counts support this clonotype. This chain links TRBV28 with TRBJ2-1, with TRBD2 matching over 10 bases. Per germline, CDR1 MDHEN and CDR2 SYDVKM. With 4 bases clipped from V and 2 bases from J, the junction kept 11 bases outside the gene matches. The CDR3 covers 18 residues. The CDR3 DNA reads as TGTGCCAGCAGTTCCCGTTCTAGCGGGAGTCGCCCCTACAATGAGCAGTTCTTC. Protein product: CASSSRSSGSRPYNEQFF.

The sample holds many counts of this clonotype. CDR3 sequence: CSARDPPSLYEQYF. CDR3 bases: TGCAGTGCTAGAGATCCTCCTAGTTTGTACGAGCAGTACTTC. The chain joins TRBV20-1 to TRBJ2-7, with D unresolved. V lost 0 bases, J lost 4 bases, and 13 bases lay in between. The CDR3 sequence is 14 residues long. From germline, CDR1 is DFQATT and CDR2 SNEGSKA (reference sequence).

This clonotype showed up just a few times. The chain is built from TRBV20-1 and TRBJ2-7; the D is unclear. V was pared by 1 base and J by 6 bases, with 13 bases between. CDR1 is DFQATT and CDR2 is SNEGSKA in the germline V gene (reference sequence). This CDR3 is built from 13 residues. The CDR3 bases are TGCAGTGCTAGAGTCCCCTACCAAGCCGAGCAGTACTTC. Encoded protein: CSARVPYQAEQYF.

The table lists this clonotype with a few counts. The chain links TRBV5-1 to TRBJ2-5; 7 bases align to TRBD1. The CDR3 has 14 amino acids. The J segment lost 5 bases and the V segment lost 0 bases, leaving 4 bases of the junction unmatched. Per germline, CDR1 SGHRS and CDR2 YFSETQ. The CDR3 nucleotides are TGCGCCAGCAGCTTGGGAGGGGGCGCGGAGACCCAGTACTTC. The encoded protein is CASSLGGGAETQYF.

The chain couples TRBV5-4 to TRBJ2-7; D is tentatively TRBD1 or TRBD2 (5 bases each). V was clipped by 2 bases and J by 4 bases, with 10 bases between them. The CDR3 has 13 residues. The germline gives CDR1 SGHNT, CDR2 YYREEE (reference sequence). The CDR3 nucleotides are TGTGCCAGCAGCTTTGGGGGTTTTTACGAGCAGTACTTC. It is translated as CASSFGGFYEQYF.

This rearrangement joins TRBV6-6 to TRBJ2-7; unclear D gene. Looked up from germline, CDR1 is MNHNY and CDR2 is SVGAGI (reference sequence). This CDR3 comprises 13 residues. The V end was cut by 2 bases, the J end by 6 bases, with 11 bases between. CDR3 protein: CASSYGEEFEQYF. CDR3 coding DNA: TGTGCCAGCAGTTACGGTGAAGAATTCGAGCAGTACTTC.

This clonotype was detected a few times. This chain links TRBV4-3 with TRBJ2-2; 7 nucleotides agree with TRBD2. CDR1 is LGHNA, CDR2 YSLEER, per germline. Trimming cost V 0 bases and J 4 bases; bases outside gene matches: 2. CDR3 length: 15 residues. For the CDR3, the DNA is TGCGCCAGCAGCCAAGAGGGAGGGTTCACCGGGGAGCTGTTTTTT. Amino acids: CASSQEGGFTGELFF.

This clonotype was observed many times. The DNA of the CDR3 is TGTGCCAGCAGTCCTGTGTTTTCCGGAAACACCATATATTTT. Its translation is CASSPVFSGNTIYF. The chain employs TRBV6-1 and TRBJ1-3; D uncertain. The V and J ends lost 5 bases and 4 bases respectively, with 12 bases between them. Germline V lookup: CDR1 MNHNS, CDR2 SASEGT. The CDR3 loop spans 14 amino acids.

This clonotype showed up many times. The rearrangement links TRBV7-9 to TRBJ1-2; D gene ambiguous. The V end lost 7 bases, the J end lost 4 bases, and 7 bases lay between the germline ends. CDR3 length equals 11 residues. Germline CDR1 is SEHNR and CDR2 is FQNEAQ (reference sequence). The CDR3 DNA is TGTGCCAGCAACGACCTCTATGGCTACACCTTC. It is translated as CASNDLYGYTF.

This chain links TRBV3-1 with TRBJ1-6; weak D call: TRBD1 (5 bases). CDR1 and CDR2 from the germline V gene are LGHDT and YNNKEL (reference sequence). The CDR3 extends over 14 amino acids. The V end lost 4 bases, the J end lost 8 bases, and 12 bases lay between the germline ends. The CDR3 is CASSPEARDSPLHF. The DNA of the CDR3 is TGTGCCAGCAGCCCCGAGGCCAGGGATTCACCCCTCCACTTT.